The following is a TCR beta chain sequence with its context. This sample's time point: pre-treatment sample, taken before nivolumab and TIL therapy. The immunoSEQ assay was v3. Each library reached 1.5 million to 2.5 million read pairs, or about 4.5-6.5 million at deep level. Generated by immunoSEQ multiplex PCR, the TCRdb table keeps only in-frame clones and is missing some. This table holds tens of thousands of clones, more than 60% found once. This sample is drawn from a study of TIL therapy for anti-PD-1-resistant metastatic lung cancer. This sequence originates from a person aged 25 to 85 with non-small cell lung cancer. The sequencing here drew on blood, taken at baseline.

In DNA, the CDR3 is TGCGCCAGCAGCTTGGGGGGACGGAATCCAGATACGCAGTATTTT. Protein sequence: CASSLGGRNPDTQYF. The chain couples TRBV5-1 to TRBJ2-3; tentatively, D is TRBD1 or TRBD2 (5 bases each). The CDR3 is made up of 15 amino acids. V shed 0 bases and J shed 4 bases, with 12 bases lying between them. Germline V gives CDR1 SGHRS, CDR2 YFSETQ.